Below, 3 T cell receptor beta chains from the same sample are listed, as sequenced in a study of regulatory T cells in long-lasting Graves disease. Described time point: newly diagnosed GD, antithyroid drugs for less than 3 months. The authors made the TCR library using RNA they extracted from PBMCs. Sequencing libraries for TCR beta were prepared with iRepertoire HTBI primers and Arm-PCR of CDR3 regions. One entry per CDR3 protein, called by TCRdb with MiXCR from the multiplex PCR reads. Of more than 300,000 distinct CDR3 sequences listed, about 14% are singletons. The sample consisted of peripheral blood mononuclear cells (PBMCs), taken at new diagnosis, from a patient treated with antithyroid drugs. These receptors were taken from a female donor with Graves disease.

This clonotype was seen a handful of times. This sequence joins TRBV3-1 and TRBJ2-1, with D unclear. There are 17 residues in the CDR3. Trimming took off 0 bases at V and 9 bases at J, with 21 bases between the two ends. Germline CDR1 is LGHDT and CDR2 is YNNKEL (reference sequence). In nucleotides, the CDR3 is TGTGCCAGCAGCCAAGATCGGTTCCAGACTTTAGATGGTGAGCAGTTCTTC. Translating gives CASSQDRFQTLDGEQFF.

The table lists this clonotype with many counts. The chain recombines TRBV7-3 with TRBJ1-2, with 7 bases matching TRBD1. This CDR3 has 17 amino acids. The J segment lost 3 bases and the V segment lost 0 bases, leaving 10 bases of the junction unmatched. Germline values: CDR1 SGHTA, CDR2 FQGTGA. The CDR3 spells CASSLTQMTGLHYGYTF. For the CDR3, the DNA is TGTGCCAGCAGCTTAACCCAAATGACAGGGCTCCACTATGGCTACACCTTC. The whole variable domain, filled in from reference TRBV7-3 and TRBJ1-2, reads GAGVSQTPSNKVTEKGKYVELRCDPISGHTALYWYRQSLGQGPEFLIYFQGTGAADDSGLPNDRFFAVRPEGSVSTLKIQRTERGDSAVYLCASSLTQMTGLHYGYTFGSGTRLTVV.

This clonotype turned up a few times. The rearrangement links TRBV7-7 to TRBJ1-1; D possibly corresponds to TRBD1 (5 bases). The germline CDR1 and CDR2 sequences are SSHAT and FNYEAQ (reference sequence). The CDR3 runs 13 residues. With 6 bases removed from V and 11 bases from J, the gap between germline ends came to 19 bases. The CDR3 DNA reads TGTGCCAGCAGACTAAGACAGCCAGCCAGGGCTTTCTTT. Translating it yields CASRLRQPARAFF.